This T cell receptor beta chain was captured by sequencing in a study of human T cells and chemical hapten exposure. As for the study in general: DPC 0.01% went on the upper back by patch test, with reading at 6 days. Small pooled library volume differences chiefly drove per-sample TCR yield variation.

On this clonotype: Its antigen is currently unknown.

Study findings and constraints: Among expanded TCRs, significantly more large CDR3 similarity clusters formed than among controls.

Time point noted: patch test 1, 2 weeks after DPC sensitization. Treatment meaning: therapeutic diphenylcyclopropenone sensitization with weekly scalp DPC. Each patch-test visit's blood sample preceded patch application. TCRdb analysed the RACE reads with MiXCR anew, one entry per CDR3 protein. The sample has roughly 72,000 distinct CDR3 sequences, around a tenth seen once. V gave up 3 bases and J gave up 1 base, with 12 bases separating them. The length of the CDR3 is 16 residues. Germline V lookup: CDR1 LGHDT, CDR2 YNNKEL (reference sequence). The chain carries TRBV3-1 and TRBJ2-2; possibly TRBD2 for D (5 bases). The source material was whole blood, sampled in connection with sensitization to the hapten diphenylcyclopropenone (DPC). The TCR sequence derives from a woman aged 50 to 60 with alopecia areata. Some clones in this sample may be carry-over from other donors' samples. CDR3 protein: CASSHRGALNTGELFF. As DNA, the CDR3 is TGTGCCAGCAGCCACCGGGGAGCGTTGAACACCGGGGAGCTGTTTTTT.